These T cell receptor beta chains were read from a single sample in a study of T cell clusters in autoimmune cytopenias. Reprocessing the multiplex PCR reads, TCRdb reports a single entry for every CDR3 protein and omits DNA. This repertoire comprises around 7,900 distinct CDR3 sequences; its ten largest clones make up roughly 28%. Source material: peripheral blood. The receptor source for this set is a human donor with an autoimmune cytopenia or autoimmune hepatitis (not recorded which). CDR3s include the opening cysteine and the closing phenylalanine or tryptophan. Each record gives: V gene, clone size, J gene, CDR3 protein. Clone size is shown for a subset of rows, as once, few, many or a class of expanded clone.

>TRBV6-5|medium-sized|TRBJ2-3
CASSVGTADTQYF
>TRBV29-1|medium-sized|TRBJ1-4
CSVGGRGNEKLFF
>TRBV29-1|.|TRBJ2-1
CSARTSEDEQFF
>TRBV20-1|.|TRBJ2-1
CSARSGLVGGDEQFF
>TRBV6-5|.|TRBJ1-1
CASSSGPLMDTEAFF
>TRBV30|medium-sized|TRBJ1-4
CAWRDTEKLFF
>TRBV18|medium-sized|TRBJ1-3
CASSPDDQNTIYF
>TRBV11-2|.|TRBJ2-3
CASSLLAGGPGTDTQYF
>TRBV30|.|TRBJ1-3
CAWTPDSNSGNTIYF
>TRBV18|.|TRBJ1-6
CASSDSRDSHSPLHF
>TRBV7-2|.|TRBJ1-2
CASSASVYYGYTF
>TRBV19|medium-sized|TRBJ2-3
CASSIGGGPDTQYF
>TRBV6-1|.|TRBJ1-2
CASSGGQGNYGYTF
>TRBV27|.|TRBJ2-2
CASSPYPPQGFTTGELFF
>TRBV6-4|.|TRBJ2-7
CASSVLAGGDNKQFF
>TRBV29-1|medium-sized|TRBJ2-7
CSVALALGEQYF
>TRBV10-3|.|TRBJ2-1
CAANDRGGDEQFF
>TRBV19|.|TRBJ1-5
CASSSTADNQPQHF
>TRBV6-5|.|TRBJ1-1
CASSARPSGGGEAFF
>TRBV30|medium-sized|TRBJ1-6
CAWSVRGQGVSPLHF
>TRBV12-3/TRBV12-4|.|TRBJ2-2
CASSLEGVTYTGELFF
>TRBV19|medium-sized|TRBJ1-2
CAIKDAANYGYTF
>TRBV27|.|TRBJ1-2
CASSPDKSYGYTF
>TRBV5-6|.|TRBJ2-3
CASSLGRGLLTDTQYF
>TRBV12-3/TRBV12-4|.|TRBJ1-1
CASRDPSGYTEAFF
>TRBV20-1|.|TRBJ2-2
CSAAKGRGTGELFF
>TRBV7-9|.|TRBJ2-7
CASSEGGGSYEQYF
>TRBV5-4|.|TRBJ2-3
CASSLRTGGTDTQYF
>TRBV12-3/TRBV12-4|.|TRBJ2-6
CASRRSVSGANVLTF